These T cell receptor beta chains were read from a single sample in a study of blood T cell repertoires in COVID-19. Assay used: immunoSEQ multiplex PCR; TCRdb lists only in-frame clones, some missing. The sample lists about 80,000 clones, around 80% occurring once. Sequencing used peripheral blood. The receptors here all came from an elderly man with acute or convalescent COVID-19. Both conserved end residues are part of each CDR3. The D gene is left open where the match is weak. Size values are once, few and many counts, or a class for expanded clones, and some rows have none.

d_gene	v_gene	j_gene	abundance	CDR3nt	CDR3aa
.	TRBV19	TRBJ2-4	.	TGTGCCAGTAGTATGGGTCTAGCTCTAGCCAAAAACATTCAGTACTTC	CASSMGLALAKNIQYF
TRBD2	TRBV7-3	TRBJ2-3	.	TGTGCCAGCAGCCCCCGGACTAGCGGGGTGGCAGATACGCAGTATTTT	CASSPRTSGVADTQYF
TRBD1	TRBV3-1/TRBV3-2	TRBJ2-4	.	TGTGCCAGCAGCCAAGGAGGACAGGGAGGAGTATCCAAAAACATTCAGTACTTC	CASSQGGQGGVSKNIQYF
.	TRBV6-5	TRBJ2-1	few	TGTGCCAGCAGCATTAGCGTCAGTGAGCAGTTCTTC	CASSISVSEQFF
.	TRBV29-1	TRBJ2-7	.	TGCAGCGTTGAAGGACCAGGGGCTCAGGACGAGCAGTACTTC	CSVEGPGAQDEQYF
.	TRBV7-7	TRBJ1-1	.	TGTGCTAGCAGCATCGACAGGACCACTGAAGCTTTCTTT	CASSIDRTTEAFF
.	TRBV4-2	TRBJ1-3	.	TGTGCCAGCAGCCAAGGCGGACATATCACTGGAAACACCATATATTTT	CASSQGGHITGNTIYF
TRBD1	TRBV7-9	TRBJ1-1	.	TGTGCCAGCAGCTTTGAGACAGGGGTCGCCACTGAAGCTTTCTTT	CASSFETGVATEAFF
.	TRBV9	TRBJ1-2	.	TGTGCCAGCAGCCCCCGAGGACAGAATGGCTACACCTTC	CASSPRGQNGYTF
.	TRBV2	TRBJ1-2	few	TGTGCCAGCAGCTCTCAGGTGCGTGGCTACACCTTC	CASSSQVRGYTF
TRBD1	TRBV5-1	TRBJ2-7	.	TGCGCCAGCAGCGGGGAGAGGGGGCTGTACGAGCAGTACTTC	CASSGERGLYEQYF
TRBD1	TRBV9	TRBJ1-1	.	TGTGCCAGCAGCCCTCAGACAGGGTCGAGGACTGAAGCTTTCTTT	CASSPQTGSRTEAFF
TRBD1	TRBV3-1/TRBV3-2	TRBJ1-5	few	TGTGCCAGCAGCCAAGATGGAGGGGGCGGCAATCAGCCCCAGCATTTT	CASSQDGGGGNQPQHF
.	TRBV6-5	TRBJ2-1	.	TGTGCCAGCAGTTACCGGGAAAACCGATACAATGAGCAGTTCTTC	CASSYRENRYNEQFF
TRBD2	TRBV3-1/TRBV3-2	TRBJ2-4	.	TGTGCCAGCAGCCTTAATGGCGGGGGGGCCGGGGCCAAAAACATTCAGTACTTC	CASSLNGGGAGAKNIQYF
TRBD1	TRBV5-1	TRBJ1-2	few	TGCGCCAGCAGCGGGGACAGGGGGCGCGATGGCTACACCTTC	CASSGDRGRDGYTF
TRBD2	TRBV10-1	TRBJ2-2	.	TGCGCCAGCAGTGACCCAAGGCTAGCGGGAAACACCGGGGAGCTGTTTTTT	CASSDPRLAGNTGELFF
.	TRBV5-4	TRBJ2-1	.	TGTGCCAGCAGCCCACAAAGGGGCTACAATGAGCAGTTCTTC	CASSPQRGYNEQFF
TRBD1	TRBV19	TRBJ2-3	.	TGTGCCAGTAGTAGGACAGGGGTCACAGATACGCAGTATTTT	CASSRTGVTDTQYF
.	TRBV11-2	TRBJ1-1	.	TGTGCCAGCAGCTCCCGTGTGGGAGCTATGAACACTGAAGCTTTCTTT	CASSSRVGAMNTEAFF
TRBD1	TRBV2	TRBJ2-7	.	TGTGCCAGCGGGAAGGACAGGGGGCCCGACGAGCAGTACTTC	CASGKDRGPDEQYF
.	TRBV4-1	TRBJ1-2	.	TGCGCCAGCAGCCAAGAACAGCAGGACGGACTTGGCTACACCTTC	CASSQEQQDGLGYTF